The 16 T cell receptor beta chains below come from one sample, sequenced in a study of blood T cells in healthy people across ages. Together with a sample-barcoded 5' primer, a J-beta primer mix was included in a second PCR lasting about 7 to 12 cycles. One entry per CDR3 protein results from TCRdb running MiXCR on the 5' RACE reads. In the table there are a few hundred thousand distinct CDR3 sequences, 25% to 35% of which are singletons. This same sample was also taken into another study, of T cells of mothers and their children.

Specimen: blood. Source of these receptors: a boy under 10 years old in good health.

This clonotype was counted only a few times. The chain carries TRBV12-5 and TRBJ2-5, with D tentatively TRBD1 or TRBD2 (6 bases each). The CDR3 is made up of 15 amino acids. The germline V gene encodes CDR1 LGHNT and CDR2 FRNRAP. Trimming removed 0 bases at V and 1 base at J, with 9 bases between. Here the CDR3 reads CASGLVGGSQETQYF. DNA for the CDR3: TGTGCTAGTGGTTTGGTAGGGGGGTCCCAAGAGACCCAGTACTTC. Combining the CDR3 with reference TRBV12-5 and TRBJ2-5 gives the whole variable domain DARVTQTPRHKVTEMGQEVTMRCQPILGHNTVFWYRQTMMQGLELLAYFRNRAPLDDSGMPKDRFSAEMPDATLATLKIQPSEPRDSAVYFCASGLVGGSQETQYFGPGTRLLVL.

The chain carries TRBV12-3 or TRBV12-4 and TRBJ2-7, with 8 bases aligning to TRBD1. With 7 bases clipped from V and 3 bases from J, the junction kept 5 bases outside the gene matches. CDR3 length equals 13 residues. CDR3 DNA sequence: TGTGCCAGCAAAGACAGGGGAGGCTACGAGCAGTACTTC. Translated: CASKDRGGYEQYF.

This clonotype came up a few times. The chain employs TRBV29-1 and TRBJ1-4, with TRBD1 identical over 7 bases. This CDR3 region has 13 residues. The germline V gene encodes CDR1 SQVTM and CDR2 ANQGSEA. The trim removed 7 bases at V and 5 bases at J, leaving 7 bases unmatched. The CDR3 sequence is CSGAGTENEKLFF. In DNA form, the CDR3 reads TGCAGCGGCGCCGGGACAGAGAATGAAAAACTGTTTTTT.

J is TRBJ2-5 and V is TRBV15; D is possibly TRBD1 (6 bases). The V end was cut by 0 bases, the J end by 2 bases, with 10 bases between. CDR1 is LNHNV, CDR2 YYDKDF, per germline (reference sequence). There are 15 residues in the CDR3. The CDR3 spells CATSRDITGQETQYF. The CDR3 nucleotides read TGTGCCACCAGCAGAGATATAACAGGGCAAGAGACCCAGTACTTC.

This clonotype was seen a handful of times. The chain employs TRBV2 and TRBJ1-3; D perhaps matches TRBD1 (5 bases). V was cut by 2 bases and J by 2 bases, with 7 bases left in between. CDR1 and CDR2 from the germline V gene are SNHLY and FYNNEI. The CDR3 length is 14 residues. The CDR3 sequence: CASSEKGAGNTIYF. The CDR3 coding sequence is TGTGCCAGCAGTGAAAAAGGGGCTGGAAACACCATATATTTT.

The CDR3 coding sequence is TGTGCCAGCAACAGGCTTCGAGTTGAGACCCAGTACTTC. This gives the protein CASNRLRVETQYF. V and J are TRBV2 and TRBJ2-5, with D perhaps matching TRBD1 (5 bases). Germline V gives CDR1 SNHLY, CDR2 FYNNEI. V lost 7 bases, J lost 5 bases, and 14 bases lay in between. The CDR3 loop spans 13 amino acids.

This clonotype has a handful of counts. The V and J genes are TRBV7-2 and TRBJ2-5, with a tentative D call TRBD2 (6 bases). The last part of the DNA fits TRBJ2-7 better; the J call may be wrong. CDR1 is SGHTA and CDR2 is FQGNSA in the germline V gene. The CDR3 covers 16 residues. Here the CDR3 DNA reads TGTGCCAGCAGCTCGAGTGGGGGGACCCGGGCCTACGAGCAGTACTTC. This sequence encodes CASSSSGGTRAYEQYF.

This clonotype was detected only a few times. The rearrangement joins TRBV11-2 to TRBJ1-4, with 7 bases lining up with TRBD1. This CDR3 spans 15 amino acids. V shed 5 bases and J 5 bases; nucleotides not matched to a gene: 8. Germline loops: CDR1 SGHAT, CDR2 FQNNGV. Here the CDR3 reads CASSPRDRQNEKLFF. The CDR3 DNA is TGTGCCAGCAGCCCAAGGGACAGACAAAATGAAAAACTGTTTTTT.

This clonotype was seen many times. Written as DNA, the CDR3 is TGTGCCAGCAGCTTAGTCGGGGTCTACGAGCAGTACTTC. Translating it yields CASSLVGVYEQYF. This chain joins TRBV7-2 and TRBJ2-7; possible D gene TRBD2, 5 bases. With 1 base removed from V and 3 bases from J, the gap between germline ends came to 7 bases. Germline values: CDR1 SGHTA, CDR2 FQGNSA. This CDR3 contains 13 residues.

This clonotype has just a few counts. The CDR3 loop is CASSPGQGKDNEQFF. Written as DNA, the CDR3 is TGTGCCAGCAGCCCGGGACAGGGTAAGGACAATGAGCAGTTCTTC. The genes are TRBV7-9 and TRBJ2-1; TRBD1 agrees at 9 bases. The CDR3 consists of 15 residues. Germline assignment: CDR1 SEHNR and CDR2 FQNEAQ (reference sequence). After removal of 5 bases from V and 5 bases from J, the junction contained 7 bases not matched to a gene.

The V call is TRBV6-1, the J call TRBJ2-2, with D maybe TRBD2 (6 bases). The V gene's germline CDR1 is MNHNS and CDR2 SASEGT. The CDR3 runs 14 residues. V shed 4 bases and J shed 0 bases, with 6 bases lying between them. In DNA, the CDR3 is TGTGCCAGCAGTGCGGGAGCGAACACCGGGGAGCTGTTTTTT. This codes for CASSAGANTGELFF.

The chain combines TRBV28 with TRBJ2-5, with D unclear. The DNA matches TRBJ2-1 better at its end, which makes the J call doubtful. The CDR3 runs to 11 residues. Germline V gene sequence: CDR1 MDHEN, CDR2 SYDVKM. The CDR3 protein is CASSTIKEQFF. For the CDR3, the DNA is TGTGCCAGCAGTACGATAAAGGAGCAGTTCTTC.

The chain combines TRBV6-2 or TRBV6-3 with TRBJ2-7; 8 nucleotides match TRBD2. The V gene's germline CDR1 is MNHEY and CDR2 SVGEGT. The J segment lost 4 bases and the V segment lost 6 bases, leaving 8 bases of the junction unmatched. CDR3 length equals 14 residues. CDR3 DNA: TGTGCCAGCAGGCTAACTAGCGGACCTTACGAGCAGTACTTC. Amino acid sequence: CASRLTSGPYEQYF.

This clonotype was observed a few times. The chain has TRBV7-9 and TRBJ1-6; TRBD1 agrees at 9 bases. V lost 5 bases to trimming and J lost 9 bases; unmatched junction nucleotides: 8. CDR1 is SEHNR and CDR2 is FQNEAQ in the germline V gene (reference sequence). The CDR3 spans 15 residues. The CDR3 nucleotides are TGTGCCAGCAGCAAGCGGGACAGGGAGAGTTCACCCCTCCACTTT. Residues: CASSKRDRESSPLHF. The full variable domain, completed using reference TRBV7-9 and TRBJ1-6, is DTGVSQNPRHKITKRGQNVTFRCDPISEHNRLYWYRQTLGQGPEFLTYFQNEAQLEKSRLLSDRFSAERPKGSFSTLEIQRTEQGDSAMYLCASSKRDRESSPLHFGNGTRLTVT.

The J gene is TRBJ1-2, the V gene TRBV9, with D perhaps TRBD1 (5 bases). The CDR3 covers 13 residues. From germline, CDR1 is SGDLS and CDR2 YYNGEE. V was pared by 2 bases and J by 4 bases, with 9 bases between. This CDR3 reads CASSVGGVYGYTF. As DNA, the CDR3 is TGTGCCAGCAGCGTGGGGGGAGTCTATGGCTACACCTTC.

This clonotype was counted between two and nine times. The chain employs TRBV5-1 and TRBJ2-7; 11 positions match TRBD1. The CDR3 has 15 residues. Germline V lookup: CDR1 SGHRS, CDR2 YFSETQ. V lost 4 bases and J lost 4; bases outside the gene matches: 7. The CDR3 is CASSTGTGGGYEQYF. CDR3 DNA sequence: TGCGCCAGCAGCACCGGGACAGGGGGAGGTTACGAGCAGTACTTC.